The 30 T cell receptor beta chains in this list originate from one sample, sequenced in a study of a mutant IDH1 vaccine in newly diagnosed glioma. Using immunoSEQ multiplex PCR, the repertoire was profiled, and TCRdb retains in-frame clones only, with some absent. The sample has some 46,000 clones; around 92% are singletons. The time point here: week 35, safety follow-up. Doses consisted of 300 ug of mutant IDH1 20-mer peptide each, paired with topical imiquimod. No antigens are known for them. Material: PBMCs, obtained from a glioma patient whose treatment included an IDH1 peptide vaccine. The receptors here all came from a man aged 50 to 60 with glioma.

This CDR3 is CASSSRGLRTYEQYF. In DNA, the CDR3 is TGTGCCAGCAGCTCCAGGGGGTTACGCACCTACGAGCAGTACTTC. J is TRBJ2-7 and V is TRBV5-6; 7 bases fit TRBD1. Germline lookup yields CDR1 SGHDT and CDR2 YYEEEE. V was clipped by 3 bases and J by 2 bases; unmatched bases: 8. This CDR3 is 15 amino acids long.

This chain uses TRBV28 with TRBJ2-1; 12 bases fit TRBD2. The junction had 2 bases not matched to a gene; V was cut back by 2 bases and J by 6 bases. CDR1 is MDHEN, CDR2 SYDVKM, per germline. The CDR3 is made up of 15 amino acids. CDR3: CASSLASGGANEQFF. The CDR3 DNA reads TGTGCCAGCAGTTTAGCTAGCGGGGGGGCCAATGAGCAGTTCTTC.

The gene calls are TRBV4-3 and TRBJ2-1; TRBD2 matches 8 bases. The CDR3 has 16 amino acids. Germline V gene data show CDR1 as LGHNA and CDR2 as YSLEER. With V trimmed by 0 bases and J by 4 bases, 5 bases remained unmatched. The CDR3 DNA follows: TGCGCCAGCAGCCAAGATCCTAGCGGGTATTACAATGAGCAGTTCTTC. Residues: CASSQDPSGYYNEQFF.

This clone is a singleton in its sample. This rearrangement joins TRBV4-1 to TRBJ2-4, with 7 bases matching TRBD1. The length of the CDR3 is 15 residues. V gave up 0 bases and J gave up 8 bases; unmatched junction bases: 7. CDR1 is MGHRA, CDR2 YSYEKL, per germline. The CDR3 reads CASSQDPDREDIQYF. CDR3 sequence (DNA): TGCGCCAGCAGCCAAGATCCAGACAGGGAAGACATTCAGTACTTC.

The chain has TRBV19 and TRBJ2-7; 9 bases line up with TRBD2. This CDR3 comprises 14 residues. The germline V gene encodes CDR1 LNHDA and CDR2 SQIVND (reference sequence). The trim removed 3 bases at V and 5 bases at J, leaving 5 bases unmatched. CDR3 coding DNA: TGTGCCAGTAGTATTAGCGGGAGTGGAAACGAGCAGTACTTC. This codes for CASSISGSGNEQYF.

The chain links TRBV7-6 to TRBJ1-1; 8 nucleotides line up with TRBD1. Germline loops: CDR1 SGHVS, CDR2 FNYEAQ. CDR3 length: 16 residues. Trimming took 1 base from V and 5 from J; bases not matched to a gene: 9. CDR3 in amino acids: CASSLVADRVFTEAFF. DNA for the CDR3: TGTGCCAGCAGCTTAGTCGCGGACAGGGTATTTACTGAAGCTTTCTTT.

CDR3 protein: CASSIRGEHGYTF. In DNA form, the CDR3 reads TGTGCCAGTAGTATAAGGGGGGAGCATGGCTACACCTTC. This chain joins TRBV19 and TRBJ1-2; D is possibly TRBD1 (6 bases). The CDR3 runs to 13 residues. Germline V CDR1 and CDR2: LNHDA, SQIVND (reference sequence). V was shortened by 2 bases and J by 6 bases, with 10 bases between the two germline ends. The full variable domain, its missing parts supplied by reference TRBV19 and TRBJ1-2, is DGGITQSPKYLFRKEGQNVTLSCEQNLNHDAMYWYRQDPGQGLRLIYYSQIVNDFQKGDIAEGYSVSREKKESFPLTVTSAQKNPTAFYLCASSIRGEHGYTFGSGTRLTVV.

This rearrangement joins TRBV2 to TRBJ1-5, with a weak D call TRBD1 (6 bases). The CDR3 contains 14 residues. Germline V gives CDR1 SNHLY, CDR2 FYNNEI. Trimming took off 5 bases at V and 4 bases at J, with 12 bases between the two ends. In DNA, the CDR3 is TGTGCCAGCAGTCAAAATACAGGGAATCAGCCCCAGCATTTT. Its protein product is CASSQNTGNQPQHF.

This sequence joins TRBV4-1 and TRBJ2-1; TRBD1 or TRBD2 may be the D gene (6 bases each). Germline lookup yields CDR1 MGHRA and CDR2 YSYEKL. The CDR3 totals 13 residues. With 6 bases removed from V and 8 bases from J, the gap between germline ends came to 14 bases. The CDR3 DNA sequence: TGCGCCAGCAGAGGGGGGACTGGGGATGAGCAGTTCTTC. Translated, it gives CASRGGTGDEQFF.

V usage is TRBV19 and J usage is TRBJ2-1, with 11 bases identical to TRBD2. V dropped 3 bases and J dropped 4; count of bases not matched to a gene: 5. Looked up from germline, CDR1 is LNHDA and CDR2 is SQIVND (reference sequence). The CDR3 is made up of 16 amino acids. CDR3 nucleotides: TGTGCCAGTAGTATCCTAGCGGGGGGACCGTACAATGAGCAGTTCTTC. Amino acid sequence: CASSILAGGPYNEQFF. The variable domain in full, with the rest retrieved from reference TRBV19 and TRBJ2-1, is DGGITQSPKYLFRKEGQNVTLSCEQNLNHDAMYWYRQDPGQGLRLIYYSQIVNDFQKGDIAEGYSVSREKKESFPLTVTSAQKNPTAFYLCASSILAGGPYNEQFFGPGTRLTVL.

V is TRBV7-9 and J is TRBJ1-2; unclear D gene. V shed 4 bases and J shed 8 bases, with 14 bases lying between them. CDR1 is SEHNR, CDR2 FQNEAQ, per germline (reference sequence). The CDR3 is 13 amino acids. CDR3 residues: CASSSPALGGYTF. DNA of the CDR3: TGTGCCAGCAGCTCACCGGCCCTGGGCGGCTACACCTTC.

The chain couples TRBV14 to TRBJ2-4; 11 nucleotides match TRBD2. V dropped 1 base and J dropped 1; count of bases not matched to a gene: 12. CDR1 is SGHDN and CDR2 is FVKESK in the germline V gene. CDR3 size: 20 residues. Here the CDR3 reads CASSQVRGSGGAGAKNIQYF. CDR3 sequence (DNA): TGTGCCAGCAGCCAAGTGCGCGGTAGCGGGGGGGCCGGTGCCAAAAACATTCAGTACTTC.

This rearrangement joins TRBV7-8 to TRBJ1-1; D gene ambiguous. The CDR3 totals 13 residues. CDR1 and CDR2 (germline): SGHVS, FQNEAQ. Trimming took 5 bases from V and 0 from J, leaving 7 bases between them. This CDR3 is CASSTDLNTEAFF. The CDR3 nucleotides read TGTGCCAGCAGCACAGACTTGAACACTGAAGCTTTCTTT.

The chain combines TRBV19 with TRBJ2-3; D tentatively fits TRBD1 or TRBD2 (5 bases each). V lost 6 bases to trimming and J lost 4 bases, with 14 bases between them. CDR3 size: 14 residues. Germline V gives CDR1 LNHDA, CDR2 SQIVND (reference sequence). The CDR3 region is CASRPTGGPDTQYF. The CDR3 DNA sequence: TGTGCCAGTAGACCCACAGGAGGCCCAGATACGCAGTATTTT.

This chain connects TRBV4-2 to TRBJ2-1; 10 nucleotides agree with TRBD2. CDR1 is LGHNA, CDR2 YNFKEQ, per germline. This CDR3 contains 15 residues. V lost 2 bases to trimming and J lost 6 bases; unmatched junction nucleotides: 4. The CDR3 sequence is CASSQPVAGGNEQFF. The DNA for the CDR3 is TGTGCCAGCAGCCAACCTGTAGCGGGAGGCAATGAGCAGTTCTTC.

The chain recombines TRBV14 with TRBJ1-2; D call uncertain. This CDR3 is built from 14 residues. Germline CDR1 SGHDN, CDR2 FVKESK. Trimming cost V 4 bases and J 3 bases, with 12 bases left between them. This CDR3 is CASSLLTWDYGYTF. As DNA, the CDR3 is TGTGCCAGCAGCCTCCTGACATGGGACTATGGCTACACCTTC.

The CDR3 sequence is CASSSGGHYLRNQPQHF. The DNA for the CDR3 is TGTGCCAGCAGCTCGGGGGGCCATTACCTTCGGAATCAGCCCCAGCATTTT. The chain employs TRBV7-2 and TRBJ1-5, with a tentative D call TRBD1 (6 bases). Trimming took 4 bases from V and 4 from J, leaving 20 bases between them. The CDR3 sequence is 17 residues long. The germline gives CDR1 SGHTA, CDR2 FQGNSA.

The rearrangement joins TRBV6-1 to TRBJ1-6; no firm D call. The CDR3 totals 14 residues. Germline V gives CDR1 MNHNS, CDR2 SASEGT. Trimming cost V 7 bases and J 7 bases, with 14 bases left between them. CDR3 region: CASNGGLYNSPLHF. CDR3 in DNA: TGTGCCAGCAATGGAGGGTTGTACAATTCACCCCTCCACTTT.

This chain links TRBV6-6 with TRBJ2-7; D not certain. Germline V CDR1 and CDR2: MNHNY, SVGAGI (reference sequence). This CDR3 is built from 16 residues. V was cut by 0 bases and J by 2 bases, with 14 bases left in between. CDR3 loop: CASSYSRRTGTYEQYF. In DNA form, the CDR3 reads TGTGCCAGCAGTTACTCTAGACGGACCGGCACCTACGAGCAGTACTTC.

CDR3 loop: CASSPGAALYGYTF. In DNA, the CDR3 is TGTGCCAGCAGTCCGGGGGCGGCACTTTATGGCTACACCTTC. The chain has TRBV7-9 and TRBJ1-2, with a weak D call TRBD1 (6 bases). V was shortened by 6 bases and J by 5 bases, with 16 bases between the two germline ends. This CDR3 is built from 14 residues. Germline V lookup: CDR1 SEHNR, CDR2 FQNEAQ (reference sequence).

The chain carries TRBV19 and TRBJ1-1; the match to TRBD1 covers 7 bases. CDR1 and CDR2 (germline): LNHDA, SQIVND (reference sequence). V shed 4 bases and J 6 bases; nucleotides not matched to a gene: 8. This CDR3 comprises 14 residues. CDR3 sequence reads: CASSNRGRGPEAFF. The CDR3 DNA is TGTGCCAGTAGTAACAGGGGCAGGGGCCCTGAAGCTTTCTTT.

The chain carries TRBV4-3 and TRBJ2-5; 7 nucleotides line up with TRBD2. CDR3 length: 14 residues. Germline CDR1 and CDR2: LGHNA and YSLEER. Trimming at V came to 3 bases and at J to 4 bases, leaving 5 bases not matched to a gene. The CDR3 region has the DNA TGCGCCAGCAGCCACCGGGGGGAACTAGAGACCCAGTACTTC. Translated: CASSHRGELETQYF.

The chain links TRBV4-1 to TRBJ2-1; TRBD1 matches 7 bases. Trimming took 3 bases from V and 6 from J; bases not matched to a gene: 2. CDR1 is MGHRA and CDR2 is YSYEKL in the germline V gene. The CDR3 loop spans 13 amino acids. The DNA of the CDR3 is TGCGCCAGCAGCCATGGACAGGCCAATGAGCAGTTCTTC. This encodes CASSHGQANEQFF.

The rearrangement joins TRBV19 to TRBJ1-5, with 8 bases that match TRBD1. The CDR3 contains 16 residues. In germline, CDR1 is LNHDA, CDR2 SQIVND (reference sequence). Trimming took 7 bases from V and 5 from J; bases not matched to a gene: 13. The CDR3 DNA reads TGTGCCAGTAATAATAGGGGCAGGGGGCAAGATCAGCCCCAGCATTTT. Translation gives CASNNRGRGQDQPQHF.

The CDR3 loop is CASSETGTRTQYF. The CDR3 coding sequence is TGTGCCAGCAGTGAAACGGGGACCCGTACGCAGTATTTT. The chain joins TRBV25-1 to TRBJ2-3; D may be TRBD1 or TRBD2 (5 bases each). Germline V CDR1 and CDR2: MGHDK, SYGVNS. The CDR3 covers 13 residues. V was cut by 2 bases and J by 8 bases, with 11 bases left in between. The variable domain in full, with the rest retrieved from reference TRBV25-1 and TRBJ2-3, is EADIYQTPRYLVIGTGKKITLECSQTMGHDKMYWYQQDPGMELHLIHYSYGVNSTEKGDLSSESTVSRIRTEHFPLTLESARPSHTSQYLCASSETGTRTQYFGPGTRLTVL.

The chain employs TRBV5-1 and TRBJ2-1, with TRBD1 matching over 9 bases. Per germline, CDR1 SGHRS and CDR2 YFSETQ. After removal of 5 bases from V and 8 bases from J, the junction contained 11 bases not matched to a gene. CDR3 length: 15 amino acids. CDR3 amino acids: CASSPTTGGAYEQFF. CDR3 DNA sequence: TGCGCCAGCAGTCCAACCACAGGGGGCGCGTATGAGCAGTTCTTC.

The CDR3 sequence is CASSLLSGTPAGETQYF. CDR3 DNA: TGTGCCAGCAGCTTATTGTCCGGGACACCCGCCGGGGAGACCCAGTACTTC. The gene calls are TRBV7-9 and TRBJ2-5, with D possibly TRBD1 on 6 matching bases. Germline V gene sequence: CDR1 SEHNR, CDR2 FQNEAQ (reference sequence). The V end was cut by 2 bases, the J end by 5 bases, with 21 bases between. This CDR3 region has 17 residues.

The gene calls are TRBV19 and TRBJ2-1, with D possibly TRBD1 on 6 matching bases. CDR3 size: 16 residues. The V gene lost 2 bases and the J gene lost 0 bases, with 11 bases spanning the gap. CDR1 and CDR2 (germline): LNHDA, SQIVND (reference sequence). The CDR3 spells CASSIPDSLSYNEQFF. The CDR3 DNA reads as TGTGCCAGTAGTATACCGGACAGCCTCTCCTACAATGAGCAGTTCTTC.

The V gene is TRBV5-6, the J gene TRBJ2-7; D may be TRBD1 or TRBD2 (5 bases each). This CDR3 contains 14 residues. Germline CDR1 is SGHDT and CDR2 is YYEEEE. Trimming removed 1 base from V and 6 bases from J, with 14 bases in between. The CDR3 protein is CASSLSGLSSEQYF. CDR3 coding DNA: TGTGCCAGCAGCTTGTCGGGGCTTAGTAGCGAGCAGTACTTC.

The chain is built from TRBV25-1 and TRBJ1-1, with 7 positions matching TRBD1. Per the germline V gene, CDR1 is MGHDK and CDR2 is SYGVNS. The trim removed 2 bases at V and 5 bases at J, leaving 8 bases unmatched. This CDR3 spans 15 amino acids. CDR3 amino acids: CASSEEGAERTEAFF. CDR3 nucleotides: TGTGCCAGCAGTGAAGAGGGGGCAGAGAGGACTGAAGCTTTCTTT.